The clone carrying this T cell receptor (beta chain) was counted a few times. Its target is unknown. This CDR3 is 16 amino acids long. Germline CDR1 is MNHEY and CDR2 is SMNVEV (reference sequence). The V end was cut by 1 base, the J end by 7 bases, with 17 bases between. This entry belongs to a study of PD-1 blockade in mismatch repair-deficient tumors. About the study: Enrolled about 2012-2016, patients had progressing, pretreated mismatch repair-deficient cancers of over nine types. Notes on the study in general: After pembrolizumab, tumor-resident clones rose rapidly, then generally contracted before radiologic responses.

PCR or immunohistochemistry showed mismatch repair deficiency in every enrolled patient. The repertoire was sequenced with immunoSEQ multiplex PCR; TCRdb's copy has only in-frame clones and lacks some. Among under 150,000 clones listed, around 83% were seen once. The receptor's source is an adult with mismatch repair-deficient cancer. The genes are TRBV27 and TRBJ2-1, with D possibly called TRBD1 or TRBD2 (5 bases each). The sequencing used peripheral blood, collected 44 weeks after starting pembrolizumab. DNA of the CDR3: TGTGCCAGCAGTTTATATCCGGGGCCCCTGGGGAATGAGCAGTTCTTC. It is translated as CASSLYPGPLGNEQFF.